This T cell receptor (beta chain) comes out of a study of cytomegalovirus exposure and HLA in healthy donors. Study results and limitations: A later analysis found TCR association rates differed by HLA locus, highest for DRB1 and lowest for HLA-C. It was about 150 TCR beta chains that were listed as cytomegalovirus-associated.

On this clone: Its target is unknown.

Primers: 60 Vbeta forward and 13 Jbeta reverse. The table came from immunoSEQ multiplex PCR; TCRdb's copy has only in-frame clones and leaves some out. The sample holds roughly 120,000 clones. The ends were cut back, 0 bases at V and 4 bases at J, with 10 bases in the middle. The germline V gene encodes CDR1 MNHEY and CDR2 SVGAGI. The CDR3 is made up of 14 amino acids. Donors had nominal health at sampling but likely had unrecorded immune exposures. The chain couples TRBV6-5 to TRBJ2-7; D may be TRBD1 (6 bases). Sequencing was carried out using PBMCs. The sequence was collected from a man aged 25 to 45 in good health and CMV-seronegative. The CDR3 DNA is TGTGCCAGCAGTTACTCTGGGACATTATACGAGCAGTACTTC. Encoded protein: CASSYSGTLYEQYF.